This entry features one TCR beta chain sequence. The data belong to a study of blood T cell repertoires in COVID-19. Study-level background: T cells, B-cell-depleted T cells, or PBMCs supplied cDNA or gDNA.

The table came from immunoSEQ multiplex PCR; TCRdb's copy has only in-frame clones and leaves some out. The table has about 220,000 clones, roughly 86% seen once. CDR3 length: 16 residues. The ends were cut back, 3 bases at V and 4 bases at J, with 18 bases in the middle. From germline, CDR1 is KGHSH and CDR2 LQKENI. This chain joins TRBV18 and TRBJ2-5, with D maybe TRBD2 (6 bases). This TCR was sampled from a woman younger than 45 with acute COVID-19. Sequencing was performed on PBMCs or T cells enriched from blood (not recorded which). In DNA, the CDR3 is TGTGCCAGCTCACCTCAAGCAACGACTAGGGGAGAGACCCAGTACTTC. Translated: CASSPQATTRGETQYF.